The 27 T cell receptor beta chains given below trace back to one sample, sequenced in a study of post-analysis software for immune sequencing data. TCR beta cDNA libraries had unique molecular identifiers. TCRdb fed the PCR reads into MiXCR, producing one record per CDR3 protein. The table has roughly 730,000 distinct CDR3 sequences, roughly 30% seen once. Their specific antigens are unknown. Study results and limitations: Higher frequency in patients than in controls was seen for roughly five TRBV segments, with TRBV5-6, TRBV5-1 and TRBV20-1 among them.

Sample: blood. These receptors were collected from a girl aged 10-17 years with multiple sclerosis.

This clonotype was seen a few times. The V and J genes are TRBV7-9 and TRBJ2-1; 7 positions match TRBD2. The CDR3 totals 16 residues. Germline V lookup: CDR1 SEHNR, CDR2 FQNEAQ (reference sequence). The V and J ends lost 7 bases and 2 bases, in that order; junction bases with no gene match: 11. CDR3 coding DNA: TGTGCCAGCACCAATCTGGCGGGAGTTCCCTACAATGAGCAGTTCTTC. Amino acid sequence: CASTNLAGVPYNEQFF. The whole variable domain, remainder taken from reference TRBV7-9 and TRBJ2-1, is DTGVSQNPRHKITKRGQNVTFRCDPISEHNRLYWYRQTLGQGPEFLTYFQNEAQLEKSRLLSDRFSAERPKGSFSTLEIQRTEQGDSAMYLCASTNLAGVPYNEQFFGPGTRLTVL.

This clonotype has a handful of counts. This sequence joins TRBV3-1 and TRBJ2-4, with a tentative D call TRBD1 (6 bases). Trimming took 3 bases from V and 8 from J, leaving 8 bases between them. There are 12 residues in the CDR3. CDR1 is LGHDT, CDR2 YNNKEL, per germline (reference sequence). This CDR3 is CASSQGAHIQYF. The CDR3 coding sequence is TGTGCCAGCAGCCAGGGGGCACACATTCAGTACTTC.

The chain links TRBV7-2 to TRBJ1-1, with unresolved D. V was shortened by 2 bases and J by 0 bases, with 10 bases between the two germline ends. The germline V gene encodes CDR1 SGHTA and CDR2 FQGNSA. The CDR3 is 15 amino acids. The CDR3 nucleotides read TGTGCCAGCAGCTTATGGGGAGTCATGAACACTGAAGCTTTCTTT. Its protein product is CASSLWGVMNTEAFF. The full variable domain, completed using reference TRBV7-2 and TRBJ1-1, is GAGVSQSPSNKVTEKGKDVELRCDPISGHTALYWYRQSLGQGLEFLIYFQGNSAPDKSGLPSDRFSAERTGGSVSTLTIQRTQQEDSAVYLCASSLWGVMNTEAFFGQGTRLTVV.

The chain combines TRBV20-1 with TRBJ2-3, with TRBD1 as a possible D gene (6 bases). CDR1 is DFQATT, CDR2 SNEGSKA, per germline (reference sequence). The CDR3 is made up of 13 amino acids. V shed 6 bases and J shed 2 bases, with 12 bases lying between them. The CDR3 sequence is CSAWGQVTDTQYF. In DNA, the CDR3 is TGCAGTGCCTGGGGACAAGTCACAGATACGCAGTATTTT.

V gene TRBV5-1 combines with J gene TRBJ2-3; the D is unclear. The CDR3 has 14 amino acids. Germline CDR1 reads SGHRS; CDR2 reads YFSETQ. V was pared by 4 bases and J by 4 bases, with 13 bases between. The CDR3 loop reads CASSSDTGADTQYF. The CDR3 DNA sequence: TGCGCCAGCAGCAGTGACACTGGGGCAGATACGCAGTATTTT. The complete variable domain, with remaining parts taken from reference TRBV5-1 and TRBJ2-3, reads KAGVTQTPRYLIKTRGQQVTLSCSPISGHRSVSWYQQTPGQGLQFLFEYFSETQRNKGNFPGRFSGRQFSNSRSEMNVSTLELGDSALYLCASSSDTGADTQYFGPGTRLTVL.

The chain recombines TRBV5-4 with TRBJ1-1; 8 bases match TRBD1. Germline V gene lookup returns CDR1 SGHNT and CDR2 YYREEE (reference sequence). The junction had 17 bases not matched to a gene; V was cut back by 6 bases and J by 4 bases. This CDR3 contains 17 residues. The CDR3 protein is CASTPSWGRGRLTEAFF. The DNA for the CDR3 is TGTGCCAGCACACCTTCCTGGGGCAGGGGGCGACTCACTGAAGCTTTCTTT.

The chain joins TRBV20-1 to TRBJ2-1; 8 nucleotides align to TRBD2. Germline V gene data show CDR1 as DFQATT and CDR2 as SNEGSKA (reference sequence). The CDR3 covers 13 residues. V was pared by 8 bases and J by 11 bases, with 14 bases of the junction left unmatched. The CDR3 nucleotides read TGCAGTTACCGGGAGGGGACTAGAGGTAAGCAGTTCTTC. Its translation: CSYREGTRGKQFF.

J is TRBJ1-5 and V is TRBV28, with D uncertain. CDR3 length: 13 amino acids. Germline V CDR1 and CDR2: MDHEN, SYDVKM. The ends were cut back, 5 bases at V and 7 bases at J, with 12 bases in the middle. CDR3 sequence (DNA): TGTGCCAGCAGTCCCGCCCTCGCCCAGCCCCAGCATTTT. Protein sequence: CASSPALAQPQHF.

The chain couples TRBV7-2 to TRBJ2-5; 8 nucleotides align to TRBD1. CDR3 length: 16 residues. V shed 4 bases and J 2 bases; nucleotides not matched to a gene: 9. The germline V gene has CDR1 SGHTA and CDR2 FQGNSA. Written as DNA, the CDR3 is TGTGCCAGCAGCTCGGTTAGCTACAGGGGGCAAGAGACCCAGTACTTC. It specifies CASSSVSYRGQETQYF.

This clonotype was found a few times. The V and J genes are TRBV10-2 and TRBJ2-1; D could derive from TRBD1 or TRBD2 (7 bases each). Germline CDR1 WSHSY, CDR2 SAAADI. The CDR3 sequence is 15 residues long. V lost 4 bases, J lost 6 bases, and 16 bases lay in between. CDR3 protein: CASSGAGGVSNEQFF. The CDR3 DNA reads TGCGCCAGCAGTGGGGCAGGGGGGGTATCCAATGAGCAGTTCTTC.

This clonotype was observed at least ten times. V is TRBV6-6 and J is TRBJ2-3, with 7 bases lining up with TRBD1. This CDR3 spans 14 amino acids. V trimming: 7 bases; J trimming: 1 base; junction bases outside the gene matches: 5. CDR1 and CDR2 from the germline V gene are MNHNY and SVGAGI (reference sequence). CDR3 residues: CASIQDRGTDTQYF. The CDR3 DNA follows: TGTGCCAGCATACAAGACAGGGGCACAGATACGCAGTATTTT.

The sample holds a few counts of this clonotype. This rearrangement joins TRBV18 to TRBJ1-1, with D perhaps matching TRBD1 (6 bases). The CDR3 is 13 residues long. From germline, CDR1 is KGHSH and CDR2 LQKENI. V was shortened by 5 bases and J by 4 bases, with 11 bases between the two germline ends. The CDR3 spells CASSDQGTTEAFF. The CDR3 coding sequence is TGTGCCAGCTCAGACCAGGGGACCACTGAAGCTTTCTTT.

V and J are TRBV4-3 and TRBJ1-4; perhaps TRBD1 as D (5 bases). Per the germline V gene, CDR1 is LGHNA and CDR2 is YSLEER. CDR3 length equals 15 residues. V shed 5 bases and J shed 1 base, with 11 bases lying between them. For the CDR3, the DNA is TGCGCCAGCAGCGCGCCGGGGGGAACTAATGAAAAACTGTTTTTT. It encodes CASSAPGGTNEKLFF.

The chain combines TRBV7-9 with TRBJ2-4; the D is unclear. CDR1 is SEHNR and CDR2 is FQNEAQ in the germline V gene (reference sequence). The CDR3 is 13 residues long. The V gene lost 5 bases and the J gene lost 13 bases, with 18 bases spanning the gap. The CDR3, as DNA: TGTGCCAGCAGCCCAAGACCCTCAGGAAAGCAGTACTTC. Amino acids: CASSPRPSGKQYF.

V is TRBV7-9 and J is TRBJ2-1; D gene uncertain. Trimming removed 5 bases at V and 7 bases at J, with 24 bases between. Germline-derived CDR1 and CDR2 are SEHNR and FQNEAQ (reference sequence). CDR3 length equals 17 residues. The CDR3 is CASSLSPDIFDWNEQFF. The CDR3 coding sequence is TGTGCCAGCAGCCTTTCCCCAGACATTTTTGACTGGAATGAGCAGTTCTTC.

This clonotype was observed a handful of times. The genes are TRBV28 and TRBJ2-3, with no clear D. CDR3 length: 13 residues. CDR1 is MDHEN and CDR2 is SYDVKM in the germline V gene. V was pared by 6 bases and J by 2 bases, with 9 bases between. Written as DNA, the CDR3 is TGTGCCAGCAGGTTCGAGATCACAGATACGCAGTATTTT. Translated, it gives CASRFEITDTQYF.

V is TRBV7-9 and J is TRBJ2-1; 8 bases agree with TRBD2. CDR1 is SEHNR, CDR2 FQNEAQ, per germline (reference sequence). Trimming removed 3 bases from V and 5 bases from J; junction bases left unmatched: 6. The CDR3 contains 15 residues. CDR3: CASSLPGLVHNEQFF. In DNA, the CDR3 is TGTGCCAGCAGCTTGCCGGGACTAGTACACAATGAGCAGTTCTTC.

This clonotype appeared a few times. The rearrangement links TRBV4-3 to TRBJ1-1; unclear D gene. In germline, CDR1 is LGHNA, CDR2 YSLEER. CDR3 size: 16 residues. Trimming removed 4 bases at V and 4 bases at J, with 19 bases between. The CDR3 DNA follows: TGCGCCAGCAGCCTTGGACGGGCCCGGCTTACCACTGAAGCTTTCTTT. Its translation: CASSLGRARLTTEAFF.

V gene TRBV7-2 combines with J gene TRBJ2-1; either TRBD1 or TRBD2 may fit D (6 bases each). TRBJ2-7 explains the end of the DNA better; the J call may be wrong. The CDR3 is made up of 17 amino acids. The germline CDR1 and CDR2 sequences are SGHTA and FQGNSA. CDR3 sequence (DNA): TGTGCCAGCAGCTATCTAAAGGGGGGCTCGGCTCAATTTGAGCAGTACTTC. This codes for CASSYLKGGSAQFEQYF.

This chain connects TRBV5-4 to TRBJ2-3, with D perhaps TRBD1 or TRBD2 (5 bases each). Germline CDR1 reads SGHNT; CDR2 reads YYREEE (reference sequence). The ends were cut back, 3 bases at V and 2 bases at J, with 13 bases in the middle. CDR3 length: 15 residues. The CDR3 spells CASSWDGSYTDTQYF. The CDR3 DNA follows: TGTGCCAGCAGCTGGGACGGATCCTACACAGATACGCAGTATTTT. Based on the CDR3 plus reference TRBV5-4 and TRBJ2-3, the full variable domain is ETGVTQSPTHLIKTRGQQVTLRCSSQSGHNTVSWYQQALGQGPQFIFQYYREEENGRGNFPPRFSGLQFPNYSSELNVNALELDDSALYLCASSWDGSYTDTQYFGPGTRLTVL.

The V call is TRBV4-1, the J call TRBJ2-7; D tentatively reads TRBD1 or TRBD2 (5 bases each). CDR1 MGHRA and CDR2 YSYEKL come from the germline V gene. This CDR3 is 14 amino acids long. The V end was cut by 4 bases, the J end by 7 bases, with 17 bases between. CDR3 protein: CASSRAGAKGEQYF. Here the CDR3 DNA reads TGCGCCAGCAGCCGTGCCGGGGCCAAGGGGGAGCAGTACTTC.

The chain uses TRBV2 and TRBJ2-7; D possibly corresponds to TRBD2 (6 bases). Trimming stripped 3 bases from V and 0 bases from J, with 12 bases between. Germline V lookup: CDR1 SNHLY, CDR2 FYNNEI. The CDR3 loop spans 15 amino acids. The CDR3 loop is CASSEGLQSSYEQYF. The CDR3 DNA sequence: TGTGCCAGCAGTGAGGGACTTCAGAGCTCCTACGAGCAGTACTTC.

J is TRBJ2-4 and V is TRBV12-3 or TRBV12-4, with D perhaps matching TRBD2 (7 bases). This CDR3 contains 15 residues. V was shortened by 8 bases and J by 13 bases, with 27 bases between the two germline ends. CDR3 residues: CASSWEGEGIVEQYF. In DNA form, the CDR3 reads TGTGCCAGCTCTTGGGAGGGGGAGGGAATCGTTGAGCAGTACTTC.

This clonotype came up a few times. The chain has TRBV7-2 and TRBJ2-5, with TRBD2 as a possible D gene (5 bases). The closer fit of TRBJ2-7 to the DNA end suggests the J call may be wrong. This CDR3 region has 15 residues. Germline loops: CDR1 SGHTA, CDR2 FQGNSA. The CDR3 region has the DNA TGTGCCAGCAGGAAATACACGGGAACCTCCTACGAGCAGTACTTC. Its translation: CASRKYTGTSYEQYF.

This clonotype has just a few counts. The chain links TRBV7-7 to TRBJ2-5; tentative D call: TRBD2 (6 bases). V lost 5 bases, J lost 5 bases, and 15 bases lay in between. This CDR3 is 14 amino acids long. Germline CDR1 and CDR2: SSHAT and FNYEAQ (reference sequence). The chain's CDR3 is CASSPLEGLETQYF. Here the CDR3 DNA reads TGTGCCAGCAGCCCCTTGGAGGGACTTGAGACCCAGTACTTC. The full variable domain, with the rest looked up from reference TRBV7-7 and TRBJ2-5, is GAGVSQSPRYKVTKRGQDVTLRCDPISSHATLYWYQQALGQGPEFLTYFNYEAQPDKSGLPSDRFSAERPEGSISTLTIQRTEQRDSAMYRCASSPLEGLETQYFGPGTRLLVL.

This clonotype was observed at least ten times. The V call is TRBV5-1, the J call TRBJ2-5; D perhaps matches TRBD1 (6 bases). CDR3 length: 14 amino acids. V dropped 4 bases and J dropped 5 bases, with 15 bases sitting between them. Germline lookup yields CDR1 SGHRS and CDR2 YFSETQ. CDR3 residues: CASSPEGVRETQYF. The CDR3 DNA reads TGCGCCAGCAGCCCCGAGGGGGTGAGGGAGACCCAGTACTTC.

The rearrangement uses TRBV28 and TRBJ2-5, with a tentative D call TRBD2 (5 bases). The J call may be mistaken, given a closer DNA end match to TRBJ2-7. CDR3 length equals 13 residues. Germline CDR1 reads MDHEN; CDR2 reads SYDVKM. The CDR3 DNA sequence: TGTGCCAGCAGGGACGGGGAAACCTACGAGCAGTACTTC. It yields the protein CASRDGETYEQYF.